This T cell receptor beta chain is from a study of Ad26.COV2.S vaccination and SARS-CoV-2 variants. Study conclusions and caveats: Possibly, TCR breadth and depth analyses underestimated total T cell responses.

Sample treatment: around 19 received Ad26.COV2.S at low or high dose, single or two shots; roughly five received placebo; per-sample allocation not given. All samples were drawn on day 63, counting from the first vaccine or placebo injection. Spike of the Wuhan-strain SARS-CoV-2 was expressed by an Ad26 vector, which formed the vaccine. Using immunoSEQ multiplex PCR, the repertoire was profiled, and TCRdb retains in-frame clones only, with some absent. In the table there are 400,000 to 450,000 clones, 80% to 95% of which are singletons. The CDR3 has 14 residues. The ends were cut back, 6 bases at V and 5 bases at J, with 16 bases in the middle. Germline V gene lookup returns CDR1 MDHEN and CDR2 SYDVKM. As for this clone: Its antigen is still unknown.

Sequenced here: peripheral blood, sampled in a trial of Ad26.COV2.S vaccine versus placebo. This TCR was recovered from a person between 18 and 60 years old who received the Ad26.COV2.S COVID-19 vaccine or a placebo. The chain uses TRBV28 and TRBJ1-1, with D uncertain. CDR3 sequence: CASSPMTGVTEAFF. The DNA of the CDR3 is TGTGCCAGCAGCCCTATGACCGGGGTGACTGAAGCTTTCTTT.